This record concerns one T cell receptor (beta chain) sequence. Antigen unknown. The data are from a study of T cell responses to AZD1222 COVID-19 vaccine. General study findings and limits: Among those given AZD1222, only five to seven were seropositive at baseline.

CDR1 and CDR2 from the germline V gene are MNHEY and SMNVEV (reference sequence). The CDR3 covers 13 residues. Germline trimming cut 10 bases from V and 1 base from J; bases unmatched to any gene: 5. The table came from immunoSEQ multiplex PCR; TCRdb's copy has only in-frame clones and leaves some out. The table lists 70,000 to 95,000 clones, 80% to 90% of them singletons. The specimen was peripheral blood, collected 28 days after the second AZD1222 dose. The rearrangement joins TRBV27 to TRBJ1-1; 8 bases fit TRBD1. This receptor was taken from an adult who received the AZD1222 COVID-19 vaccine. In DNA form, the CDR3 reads TGTGCCACCTCCGGGACAGGGAACACTGAAGCTTTCTTT. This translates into CATSGTGNTEAFF.